Listed here are 19 T cell receptor beta chains from one sample, sequenced in a study of cytomegalovirus exposure and HLA in healthy donors. PCR involved 60 Vbeta and 13 Jbeta primers. TCRdb keeps only in-frame clones here, not all; method: immunoSEQ multiplex PCR. The sample records about 140,000 clones, about 80% being singletons. Sequenced sample: PBMCs. The receptors derive from a middle-aged man in good health and CMV-seronegative.

The chain combines TRBV11-2 with TRBJ2-5; 7 nucleotides match TRBD2. The CDR3 contains 14 residues. Germline CDR1 SGHAT, CDR2 FQNNGV. V was clipped by 1 base and J by 2 bases; unmatched bases: 1. The CDR3 protein is CASSLVGGQETQYF. The CDR3 DNA is TGTGCCAGCAGCTTAGTCGGGGGGCAAGAGACCCAGTACTTC.

The gene calls are TRBV29-1 and TRBJ1-1; D remains ambiguous. The CDR3 runs 13 residues. V shed 4 bases and J shed 0 bases, with 9 bases lying between them. Germline CDR1 and CDR2: SQVTM and ANQGSEA. The CDR3 nucleotides are TGCAGCGTTGGATACGGGTTGAACACTGAAGCTTTCTTT. Translating it yields CSVGYGLNTEAFF.

The chain is built from TRBV9 and TRBJ2-1, with TRBD1 identical over 9 bases. The germline V gene encodes CDR1 SGDLS and CDR2 YYNGEE. Trimming removed 0 bases from V and 7 bases from J; junction bases left unmatched: 8. CDR3 length: 16 residues. The CDR3 nucleotides read TGTGCCAGCAGCGTAGAGAGGGACAGGGTGACGAATGAGCAGTTCTTC. Amino acid sequence: CASSVERDRVTNEQFF. Full variable domain (missing parts from reference TRBV9 and TRBJ2-1): DSGVTQTPKHLITATGQRVTLRCSPRSGDLSVYWYQQSLDQGLQFLIQYYNGEERAKGNILERFSAQQFPDLHSELNLSSLELGDSALYFCASSVERDRVTNEQFFGPGTRLTVL.

This clone was seen a handful of times. The chain carries TRBV11-3 and TRBJ2-1, with TRBD2 identical over 12 bases. The germline V gene has CDR1 SGHNT and CDR2 YENEEA. J was trimmed by 4 bases and V by 5 bases; bases with no gene match: 6. The CDR3 spans 16 residues. The CDR3 DNA reads as TGTGCCAGCAGCAAAACTAGCGGGGGGTTTTACAATGAGCAGTTCTTC. Translated: CASSKTSGGFYNEQFF.

This chain uses TRBV19 with TRBJ2-1; 8 bases agree with TRBD1. V dropped 3 bases and J dropped 10; count of bases not matched to a gene: 5. Germline CDR1 reads LNHDA; CDR2 reads SQIVND (reference sequence). The CDR3 is made up of 13 amino acids. The DNA of the CDR3 is TGTGCCAGTAGTATGACAGGGGTTCGGGAGCAGTTCTTC. Translated: CASSMTGVREQFF.

The chain recombines TRBV2 with TRBJ2-7; D is uncertain. In germline, CDR1 is SNHLY, CDR2 FYNNEI. Deletions cut 4 bases from V and 0 bases from J, with 4 bases between. There are 12 residues in the CDR3. The DNA for the CDR3 is TGTGCCAGCAGTGGAGACTCCTACGAGCAGTACTTC. Residues: CASSGDSYEQYF.

J is TRBJ1-5 and V is TRBV6-6; TRBD1 aligns across 8 bases. Looked up from germline, CDR1 is MNHNY and CDR2 is SVGAGI (reference sequence). This CDR3 comprises 15 residues. V shed 1 base and J 7 bases; nucleotides not matched to a gene: 6. DNA of the CDR3: TGTGCCAGCAGTTACTTCGACAGGGGTGGCCAGCCCCAGCATTTT. Encoded protein: CASSYFDRGGQPQHF.

This chain joins TRBV23-1 and TRBJ2-2; TRBD2 is a possible D gene (6 bases). TRBV23-1 is classed as an ORF, of uncertain function. Trimming stripped 3 bases from V and 7 bases from J, with 15 bases between. CDR3 length: 15 residues. CDR3 nucleotides: TGCGCCAGCAGTCAGACGGGACTCCGTGTCGGGGAGCTGTTTTTT. Translated, it gives CASSQTGLRVGELFF.

The chain links TRBV19 to TRBJ1-5; 7 positions match TRBD1. Germline CDR1 and CDR2: LNHDA and SQIVND (reference sequence). The CDR3 is 14 amino acids. V gave up 5 bases and J gave up 6 bases; unmatched junction bases: 7. The CDR3 here is CASSATGEAQPQHF. CDR3 DNA: TGTGCCAGTAGTGCTACAGGGGAAGCTCAGCCCCAGCATTTT.

The chain uses TRBV5-1 and TRBJ2-7, with D possibly matching TRBD1 (6 bases). The CDR3 sequence is 15 residues long. Per the germline V gene, CDR1 is SGHRS and CDR2 is YFSETQ. V was pared by 4 bases and J by 6 bases, with 20 bases between. The CDR3 nucleotides are TGCGCCAGCAGCAGGGGGTATAGGCAGGGGATCGAGCAGTACTTC. Translating it yields CASSRGYRQGIEQYF.

This clone occurred a few times. The chain uses TRBV5-1 and TRBJ1-1; perhaps TRBD1 as D (5 bases). Germline values: CDR1 SGHRS, CDR2 YFSETQ. Trimming took 2 bases from V and 0 from J, leaving 17 bases between them. The CDR3 extends over 17 amino acids. Here the CDR3 DNA reads TGCGCCAGCAGCTTTTCAGGAGCGCAGGGTGTGAACACTGAAGCTTTCTTT. The encoded protein is CASSFSGAQGVNTEAFF.

The chain links TRBV18 to TRBJ1-2, with 10 bases lining up with TRBD1. The CDR3 contains 15 residues. Germline-derived CDR1 and CDR2 are KGHSH and LQKENI. V lost 3 bases, J lost 5 bases, and 6 bases stayed unmatched. CDR3 protein: CASSPSGQGLYGYTF. CDR3 DNA sequence: TGTGCCAGCTCACCCTCGGGACAGGGGCTATATGGCTACACCTTC.

V is TRBV10-3 and J is TRBJ2-1; 10 bases match TRBD2. Unmatched junction bases numbered 14, after V lost 4 bases and J lost 8 bases. CDR1 and CDR2 from the germline V gene are ENHRY and SYGVKD. The CDR3 has 17 amino acids. CDR3 sequence: CAISAPNGGLARDEQFF. The DNA for the CDR3 is TGTGCCATCAGTGCACCGAACGGGGGACTAGCGAGAGATGAGCAGTTCTTC.

A few counts support this clone. V is TRBV5-4 and J is TRBJ2-1; D gene uncertain. This CDR3 comprises 14 residues. Trimming removed 4 bases from V and 2 bases from J, with 10 bases in between. Germline V gene sequence: CDR1 SGHNT, CDR2 YYREEE (reference sequence). CDR3 DNA: TGTGCCAGCAGCCCCGGCCAGGCCTACAATGAGCAGTTCTTC. It codes for CASSPGQAYNEQFF. Full variable domain (rest looked up from reference TRBV5-4 and TRBJ2-1): ETGVTQSPTHLIKTRGQQVTLRCSSQSGHNTVSWYQQALGQGPQFIFQYYREEENGRGNFPPRFSGLQFPNYSSELNVNALELDDSALYLCASSPGQAYNEQFFGPGTRLTVL.

This chain links TRBV7-9 with TRBJ2-5; no clear D. Germline V gives CDR1 SEHNR, CDR2 FQNEAQ (reference sequence). This CDR3 is built from 14 residues. Trimming removed 3 bases from V and 5 bases from J, with 13 bases in between. The DNA of the CDR3 is TGTGCCAGCAGCTTCGAGGTCCCTTCGGAGACCCAGTACTTC. Translation: CASSFEVPSETQYF. The full variable domain, completed using reference TRBV7-9 and TRBJ2-5, is DTGVSQNPRHKITKRGQNVTFRCDPISEHNRLYWYRQTLGQGPEFLTYFQNEAQLEKSRLLSDRFSAERPKGSFSTLEIQRTEQGDSAMYLCASSFEVPSETQYFGPGTRLLVL.

The chain recombines TRBV6-4 with TRBJ2-7, with 7 positions matching TRBD1. The trim removed 9 bases at V and 3 bases at J, leaving 8 bases unmatched. This CDR3 comprises 13 residues. Germline V gives CDR1 MRHNA, CDR2 SNTAGT. The CDR3 sequence: CARAFWTGYEQYF. CDR3 bases: TGTGCCAGAGCCTTTTGGACAGGCTACGAGCAGTACTTC.

The CDR3 protein is CASSRAASGANVLTF. DNA for the CDR3: TGTGCCAGCAGTAGAGCGGCCTCTGGGGCCAACGTCCTGACTTTC. The chain is built from TRBV5-6 and TRBJ2-6; tentatively, D is TRBD2 (5 bases). Trimming left V 5 bases short and J 0 bases short, with 9 bases between. The CDR3 runs 15 residues. Per germline, CDR1 SGHDT and CDR2 YYEEEE.

The chain is built from TRBV4-1 and TRBJ2-2; 9 bases are a match to TRBD1. J lost 0 bases, V lost 3 bases, and 2 bases had no gene match. Germline V lookup: CDR1 MGHRA, CDR2 YSYEKL. CDR3 length equals 16 residues. CDR3 in amino acids: CASSQHRGPNTGELFF. CDR3 DNA sequence: TGCGCCAGCAGCCAGCACAGGGGGCCGAACACCGGGGAGCTGTTTTTT.

V is TRBV5-1 and J is TRBJ2-3; 9 nucleotides align to TRBD1. This CDR3 has 16 residues. The junction had 6 bases not matched to a gene; V was cut back by 0 bases and J by 4 bases. CDR1 is SGHRS and CDR2 is YFSETQ in the germline V gene. CDR3 sequence reads: CASSLETGGGADTQYF. In DNA, the CDR3 is TGCGCCAGCAGCTTGGAAACAGGGGGCGGCGCAGATACGCAGTATTTT. The full variable domain, in which reference TRBV5-1 and TRBJ2-3 provide the parts outside the CDR3, is KAGVTQTPRYLIKTRGQQVTLSCSPISGHRSVSWYQQTPGQGLQFLFEYFSETQRNKGNFPGRFSGRQFSNSRSEMNVSTLELGDSALYLCASSLETGGGADTQYFGPGTRLTVL.